The present entry profiles one T cell receptor beta chain with its context. Sequenced by immunoSEQ multiplex PCR; TCRdb stores in-frame clones only, minus some. The repertoire includes around 61,000 clones, around 90% of them detected once, and roughly 1.4% sits in the top ten. V lost 1 base, J lost 2 bases, and 14 bases lay in between. Germline CDR1 and CDR2: MGHRA and YSYEKL. There are 16 residues in the CDR3. The data belong to a study of T cell changes during pregnancy in multiple sclerosis. This clonotype was obtained from a female donor in good health, enrolled as a control in a pregnancy study. This chain uses TRBV4-1 with TRBJ1-2, with a tentative D call TRBD1 (6 bases). This material consisted of peripheral blood, taken in the third trimester of pregnancy. CDR3 protein: CASSQVYPRGNYGYTF. DNA of the CDR3: TGCGCCAGCAGCCAAGTCTACCCCAGGGGCAACTATGGCTACACCTTC.